The rows below give T cell receptor beta chains drawn from one sample of a study of T cells expressing NK-cell markers. From the 5' RACE reads, TCRdb lists one entry per CDR3 protein and no DNA. The sample table sets out some 460,000 distinct CDR3 sequences. The sample consisted of blood T cells: a sorted CD56 or NKG2C T cell subset, CD4+ or CD8+ T cells, or bulk PBMC T cells (not recorded which). The receptor source for this set is a woman aged 50 to 60 in good health. The CDR3 runs from the conserved cysteine through the conserved F or W.

TRBJ1-1 | TRBV3-1 | CAISQPRNTEAFF
TRBJ2-5 | TRBV24-1 | CATSDPLEASGRLGETQYF
TRBJ1-5 | TRBV7-8 | CASSLRQEGQPQHF
TRBJ2-7 | TRBV21-1 | CASSRNDRDAYEQYF
TRBJ2-5 | TRBV30 | CAWSVTGGFQETQYF
TRBJ2-5 | TRBV27 | CATTHIGTQYF
TRBJ2-6 | TRBV10-2 | CASSEGGPMVSGANVLTF
TRBJ2-1 | TRBV10-2 | CASSEPGGTTYNEQFF
TRBJ1-3 | TRBV21-1 | CASSKPRRAREGNTIYF
TRBJ2-1 | TRBV29-1 | CSVERNRGNEQFF
TRBJ2-1 | TRBV3-1 | CASTRGTSGGYNEQFF
TRBJ2-4 | TRBV4-2 | CASSRGGIVGNIQYF